This is a list of T cell receptor beta chains from one sample in a study of blood T cell repertoires in COVID-19. Some clones are missing from TCRdb's copy, which holds only in-frame ones; the method was immunoSEQ multiplex PCR. The sample has 98,000 or so clones, just over 85% seen once. The source material was peripheral blood. The receptors were gathered from a woman aged 60-70 years in a cohort sampled during active or convalescent COVID-19. CDR3s include the opening cysteine and the closing phenylalanine or tryptophan. Each record gives: V gene, clone size, J gene, D gene, CDR3 protein, CDR3 DNA. The D gene is left open where the match is weak. Size tells how often a clone was seen (once, few, many) or the class of an expanded clone, and some rows leave it out.

v_call: TRBV20-1; clone_size: .; j_call: TRBJ1-2; d_call: .; cdr3_aa: CSATDDSYGYTF; cdr3_nt: TGCAGTGCTACTGATGACAGCTATGGCTACACCTTC
v_call: TRBV5-1; clone_size: .; j_call: TRBJ2-2; d_call: .; cdr3_aa: CASRASDTGELFF; cdr3_nt: TGCGCCAGCAGGGCCTCCGACACCGGGGAGCTGTTTTTT
v_call: TRBV5-1; clone_size: few; j_call: TRBJ2-3; d_call: TRBD2; cdr3_aa: CASESGGGNTQYF; cdr3_nt: TGCGCCAGCGAATCTGGCGGGGGGAATACGCAGTATTTT
v_call: TRBV2; clone_size: .; j_call: TRBJ1-5; d_call: TRBD1; cdr3_aa: CASSGSGGHSNQPQHF; cdr3_nt: TGTGCCAGCAGTGGGTCAGGGGGCCATAGCAATCAGCCCCAGCATTTT
v_call: TRBV28; clone_size: .; j_call: TRBJ2-1; d_call: .; cdr3_aa: CASMGWAGYNEQFF; cdr3_nt: TGTGCCAGCATGGGTTGGGCAGGTTACAATGAGCAGTTCTTC
v_call: TRBV27; clone_size: .; j_call: TRBJ2-1; d_call: .; cdr3_aa: CASSFLPSGEQFF; cdr3_nt: TGTGCCAGCAGTTTCCTTCCATCGGGTGAGCAGTTCTTC
v_call: TRBV6-5; clone_size: .; j_call: TRBJ1-1; d_call: .; cdr3_aa: CASSPDSHSGEAFF; cdr3_nt: TGTGCCAGCAGTCCCGATAGCCATTCGGGGGAAGCTTTCTTT
v_call: TRBV3-1/TRBV3-2; clone_size: once; j_call: TRBJ1-4; d_call: .; cdr3_aa: CASSQGWQGGEKLFF; cdr3_nt: TGTGCCAGCAGCCAAGGGTGGCAGGGTGGCGAAAAACTGTTTTTT
v_call: TRBV29-1; clone_size: .; j_call: TRBJ1-1; d_call: .; cdr3_aa: CSVRTNTEAFF; cdr3_nt: TGCAGCGTGAGAACGAACACTGAAGCTTTCTTT
v_call: TRBV15; clone_size: .; j_call: TRBJ2-2; d_call: .; cdr3_aa: CATSREVRGTGELFF; cdr3_nt: TGTGCCACCAGCAGAGAGGTTCGGGGCACCGGGGAGCTGTTTTTT
v_call: TRBV28; clone_size: .; j_call: TRBJ1-5; d_call: TRBD1; cdr3_aa: CATLVSAGQGARTQHF; cdr3_nt: TGTGCCACTCTAGTCTCCGCGGGACAGGGGGCGAGGACCCAGCATTTT
v_call: TRBV6-5; clone_size: .; j_call: TRBJ1-1; d_call: .; cdr3_aa: CASSYSSRGNTEAFF; cdr3_nt: TGTGCCAGCAGTTACTCGAGCAGGGGGAACACTGAAGCTTTCTTT
v_call: TRBV14; clone_size: .; j_call: TRBJ2-3; d_call: .; cdr3_aa: CASSQEIEEADTQYF; cdr3_nt: TGTGCCAGCAGCCAAGAGATTGAAGAGGCAGATACGCAGTATTTT
v_call: TRBV5-6; clone_size: .; j_call: TRBJ1-2; d_call: .; cdr3_aa: CASSWSQWQNYGYTF; cdr3_nt: TGTGCCAGCAGCTGGTCCCAATGGCAGAACTATGGCTACACCTTC
v_call: TRBV12-5; clone_size: .; j_call: TRBJ1-3; d_call: .; cdr3_aa: CASGFGGSGNTIYF; cdr3_nt: TGTGCTAGTGGTTTCGGGGGATCTGGAAACACCATATATTTT
v_call: TRBV9; clone_size: .; j_call: TRBJ2-5; d_call: TRBD1; cdr3_aa: CASSEQGAETQYF; cdr3_nt: TGTGCCAGCAGCGAACAGGGGGCAGAGACCCAGTACTTC
v_call: TRBV7-9; clone_size: few; j_call: TRBJ1-2; d_call: .; cdr3_aa: CASSFNRKTGAANGYTF; cdr3_nt: TGTGCCAGCAGCTTTAACAGAAAAACAGGCGCCGCTAATGGCTACACCTTC
v_call: TRBV20-1; clone_size: once; j_call: TRBJ2-7; d_call: .; cdr3_aa: CSARGGYEQYF; cdr3_nt: TGCAGTGCTAGAGGAGGGTACGAGCAGTACTTC
v_call: TRBV19; clone_size: .; j_call: TRBJ2-3; d_call: TRBD2; cdr3_aa: CASSIVLAGFTDTQYF; cdr3_nt: TGTGCCAGTAGTATAGTACTAGCGGGTTTCACAGATACGCAGTATTTT
v_call: TRBV7-2; clone_size: .; j_call: TRBJ2-7; d_call: TRBD2; cdr3_aa: CASSLDGTSGYEQYF; cdr3_nt: TGTGCCAGCAGCTTAGATGGGACTAGCGGATACGAGCAGTACTTC
v_call: TRBV6-5; clone_size: .; j_call: TRBJ2-7; d_call: TRBD1; cdr3_aa: CASSDRGLYEQYF; cdr3_nt: TGTGCCAGCTCTGACAGGGGGCTCTACGAGCAGTACTTC
v_call: TRBV28; clone_size: .; j_call: TRBJ1-6; d_call: TRBD1; cdr3_aa: CASSLIFGTGNSPLHF; cdr3_nt: TGTGCCAGCAGTTTAATTTTCGGGACAGGGAATTCACCCCTCCACTTT
v_call: TRBV11-2; clone_size: .; j_call: TRBJ2-5; d_call: .; cdr3_aa: CASSLGAQETQYF; cdr3_nt: TGTGCCAGCAGCCTGGGGGCCCAAGAGACCCAGTACTTC
v_call: TRBV11-3; clone_size: .; j_call: TRBJ2-1; d_call: TRBD1; cdr3_aa: CASSLGPGQDRDNEQFF; cdr3_nt: TGTGCCAGCAGCTTAGGCCCTGGACAGGACAGGGACAATGAGCAGTTCTTC
v_call: TRBV11-3; clone_size: .; j_call: TRBJ2-3; d_call: TRBD2; cdr3_aa: CASSRGTSTDTQYF; cdr3_nt: TGTGCCAGCAGCCGGGGGACTAGTACAGATACGCAGTATTTT
v_call: TRBV18; clone_size: .; j_call: TRBJ1-6; d_call: .; cdr3_aa: CASSPNPGANSPLHF; cdr3_nt: TGTGCCAGCTCACCTAACCCAGGGGCGAATTCACCCCTCCACTTT
v_call: TRBV24-1; clone_size: once; j_call: TRBJ2-1; d_call: .; cdr3_aa: CATSDEGQQGFGEQFF; cdr3_nt: TGTGCCACCAGTGATGAAGGACAGCAGGGATTTGGTGAGCAGTTCTTC
v_call: TRBV25-1; clone_size: few; j_call: TRBJ1-4; d_call: TRBD1; cdr3_aa: CASSARGDEKLFF; cdr3_nt: TGTGCCAGCAGTGCCAGGGGGGATGAAAAACTGTTTTTT
v_call: TRBV9; clone_size: .; j_call: TRBJ2-1; d_call: TRBD2; cdr3_aa: CASSVDWSSGGDNEQFF; cdr3_nt: TGTGCCAGCAGCGTAGACTGGTCCAGCGGGGGAGACAATGAGCAGTTCTTC
v_call: TRBV27; clone_size: few; j_call: TRBJ1-1; d_call: .; cdr3_aa: CASRPNLGGQAIEAFF; cdr3_nt: TGTGCCAGCAGACCCAATCTGGGGGGGCAGGCGATTGAAGCTTTCTTT
v_call: TRBV11-2; clone_size: .; j_call: TRBJ1-1; d_call: TRBD1; cdr3_aa: CASSYRTGGNTEAFF; cdr3_nt: TGTGCCAGCAGCTACCGGACAGGGGGGAACACTGAAGCTTTCTTT
v_call: TRBV18; clone_size: few; j_call: TRBJ2-1; d_call: .; cdr3_aa: CASSQGQTLLSYNEQFF; cdr3_nt: TGTGCCAGCTCACAAGGACAGACCCTTTTATCCTACAATGAGCAGTTCTTC
v_call: TRBV19; clone_size: .; j_call: TRBJ1-3; d_call: TRBD1; cdr3_aa: CASTMGQPASGNTIYF; cdr3_nt: TGTGCCAGTACCATGGGACAGCCAGCCTCTGGAAACACCATATATTTT
v_call: TRBV19; clone_size: .; j_call: TRBJ2-7; d_call: TRBD1; cdr3_aa: CASSIAGQGVYEQYF; cdr3_nt: TGTGCCAGTAGTATTGCTGGACAGGGGGTATACGAGCAGTACTTC
v_call: TRBV4-1; clone_size: few; j_call: TRBJ1-4; d_call: TRBD1; cdr3_aa: CASSPAGTATNEKLFF; cdr3_nt: TGCGCCAGCAGCCCAGCTGGGACAGCAACTAATGAAAAACTGTTTTTT
v_call: TRBV15; clone_size: .; j_call: TRBJ1-1; d_call: TRBD1; cdr3_aa: CATSSDRVGTTEAFF; cdr3_nt: TGTGCCACCAGCTCGGACAGGGTTGGTACCACTGAAGCTTTCTTT
v_call: TRBV5-1; clone_size: .; j_call: TRBJ2-2; d_call: TRBD1; cdr3_aa: CASSQRQGSGELFF; cdr3_nt: TGCGCCAGCAGCCAAAGACAGGGTTCCGGGGAGCTGTTTTTT
v_call: TRBV28; clone_size: .; j_call: TRBJ1-5; d_call: .; cdr3_aa: CASSARTPQHF; cdr3_nt: TGTGCCAGCAGTGCTCGGACACCCCAGCATTTT
v_call: TRBV7-9; clone_size: few; j_call: TRBJ2-1; d_call: TRBD2; cdr3_aa: CASSFRLAENEQFF; cdr3_nt: TGTGCCAGCAGCTTCCGACTAGCAGAAAATGAGCAGTTCTTC
v_call: TRBV5-8; clone_size: .; j_call: TRBJ2-3; d_call: .; cdr3_aa: CASMWGGADTQYF; cdr3_nt: TGTGCCAGCATGTGGGGGGGGGCGGATACGCAGTATTTT
v_call: TRBV5-5; clone_size: .; j_call: TRBJ2-2; d_call: TRBD1; cdr3_aa: CASSWKPGQGGGELFF; cdr3_nt: TGTGCCAGCAGCTGGAAGCCGGGACAGGGCGGCGGGGAGCTGTTTTTT
v_call: TRBV6-1; clone_size: .; j_call: TRBJ2-3; d_call: TRBD1; cdr3_aa: CASSEVTGALTDTQYF; cdr3_nt: TGTGCCAGCAGTGAAGTGACAGGGGCGCTCACAGATACGCAGTATTTT
v_call: TRBV6-5; clone_size: .; j_call: TRBJ1-1; d_call: TRBD1; cdr3_aa: CASSNQGGYTEAFF; cdr3_nt: TGTGCCAGCAGTAACCAGGGGGGTTACACTGAAGCTTTCTTT
v_call: TRBV5-1; clone_size: .; j_call: TRBJ2-1; d_call: TRBD2; cdr3_aa: CASSLGLSSGGAYNEQFF; cdr3_nt: TGCGCCAGCAGCTTGGGTTTAAGTAGCGGGGGGGCCTACAATGAGCAGTTCTTC
v_call: TRBV11-3; clone_size: .; j_call: TRBJ1-2; d_call: TRBD1; cdr3_aa: CASSFGTGNYGYTF; cdr3_nt: TGTGCCAGCAGCTTCGGGACAGGGAACTATGGCTACACCTTC
v_call: TRBV7-3; clone_size: few; j_call: TRBJ2-1; d_call: TRBD2; cdr3_aa: CASSPSGILPNEQFF; cdr3_nt: TGTGCCAGCAGCCCTAGCGGAATCCTACCCAATGAGCAGTTCTTC
v_call: TRBV5-1; clone_size: .; j_call: TRBJ1-2; d_call: TRBD1; cdr3_aa: CASSYIQGAINYGYTF; cdr3_nt: TGCGCCAGCAGCTACATTCAGGGGGCGATAAACTATGGCTACACCTTC
v_call: TRBV5-1; clone_size: .; j_call: TRBJ1-3; d_call: .; cdr3_aa: CASSLPETGSGNTIYF; cdr3_nt: TGCGCCAGCAGCTTGCCGGAGACTGGCTCTGGAAACACCATATATTTT
v_call: TRBV5-1; clone_size: .; j_call: TRBJ2-4; d_call: TRBD1; cdr3_aa: CASSLGDREGDIQYF; cdr3_nt: TGCGCCAGCAGCTTGGGGGACAGGGAAGGTGACATTCAGTACTTC
v_call: TRBV9; clone_size: .; j_call: TRBJ2-1; d_call: .; cdr3_aa: CASSVGNSGNFYNEQFF; cdr3_nt: TGTGCCAGCAGCGTAGGTAATTCGGGGAACTTCTACAATGAGCAGTTCTTC
v_call: TRBV27; clone_size: once; j_call: TRBJ1-1; d_call: TRBD1; cdr3_aa: CASSLTTGGTEAFF; cdr3_nt: TGTGCCAGCAGCCTAACGACAGGGGGCACTGAAGCTTTCTTT
v_call: TRBV25-1; clone_size: .; j_call: TRBJ2-5; d_call: .; cdr3_aa: CASSEFGGTGTQYF; cdr3_nt: TGTGCCAGCAGTGAATTTGGGGGGACCGGGACCCAGTACTTC
v_call: TRBV19; clone_size: .; j_call: TRBJ1-4; d_call: .; cdr3_aa: CASSWRQGNEKLFF; cdr3_nt: TGTGCCAGTAGTTGGCGGCAGGGGAATGAAAAACTGTTTTTT